This TCR beta chain was captured by sequencing in a study of T cells in Graves' hyperthyroidism and ophthalmopathy. In the study overall: Staff took peripheral blood when the initial diagnosis was made, before any treatment began. Study conclusions and caveats: Most thyroid clonotypes with frequency above 0.001 were detected in blood.

Over 18 months, lack of ophthalmopathy progression marked Graves' hyperthyroidism as stable. Clinical symptoms, serum thyroxine, TRAb, thyroid ultrasound and orbital computed tomography informed diagnoses. RNA transcripts were the template for amplifying TCR beta CDR3 regions. HTBI primers were the set used in a first-round RT-PCR of the TCR CDR3. One entry per CDR3 protein results from TCRdb running MiXCR on the multiplex PCR reads. The sample records about 350,000 distinct CDR3 sequences, approximately 15% being singletons. This CDR3 region has 15 residues. CDR1 is DFQATT, CDR2 SNEGSKA, per germline (reference sequence). The J segment lost 2 bases and the V segment lost 3 bases, leaving 5 bases of the junction unmatched. This clonotype was observed a few times. Its specificity is not known.

The receptor was derived from a woman aged 30 to 39 with Graves' hyperthyroidism. The V call is TRBV20-1, the J call TRBJ2-2; 8 nucleotides agree with TRBD2. The material sequenced was blood. CDR3 DNA: TGCAGTGCTAGTTGGGCGGGAGGAAACACCGGGGAGCTGTTTTTT. Residues: CSASWAGGNTGELFF.